This TCR beta chain stems from a study of identical twins. V lost 7 bases and J lost 9, with 19 bases in between. This CDR3 is built from 14 residues. The germline V gene encodes CDR1 DFQATT and CDR2 SNEGSKA (reference sequence). This clonotype was counted between two and nine times. Its specificity is unknown. All donors were healthy Caucasians. Study-wide results and caveats: Findings came from cross-sectional statistics, without long-term follow-up of donors. Out-of-frame TCR alpha sharing in monozygotic twins exceeded recombination model predictions.

TCRdb independently ran MiXCR on the 5' RACE reads; one entry per CDR3 protein. This sample has about 490,000 distinct CDR3 sequences, with 13% to 15% found just once. Separately, the same data were catalogued under a study of yellow fever vaccine responses in identical twins.

The V gene is TRBV20-1, the J gene TRBJ1-6; D is possibly TRBD1 (5 bases). Sequencing input: CD4+ T cells sorted from blood. The sequence derives from a woman aged 18-29 years in good health. Written as DNA, the CDR3 is TGCAGTGTTCGAGGAGGGCAGGGTGGTTCACCCCTCCACTTT. This codes for CSVRGGQGGSPLHF.